This note documents a single TCR beta chain sequence. The antigen remains unidentified. Primers: 60 Vbeta forward and 13 Jbeta reverse. As originally analysed: Per a later analysis, the number of unique TCR beta chains was around 80 million, of which about 10 million were shared. Sequenced by immunoSEQ multiplex PCR; TCRdb stores in-frame clones only, minus some. Clone size and the V and J calls come from that table; the DNA yielded D and trimming. The sample includes about 100,000 clones, more than 80% seen only once; the top ten take about 3.6%. The data belong to a study of cytomegalovirus exposure and HLA in healthy donors. Study conclusions and caveats: A later analysis linked some 17,000 TCR beta sequences to HLA alleles at 0.05 false discovery rate.

V dropped 0 bases and J dropped 3 bases, with 9 bases sitting between them. Germline V gene sequence: CDR1 LNHNV, CDR2 YYDKDF (reference sequence). The CDR3 is made up of 15 amino acids. Input material: PBMCs. This receptor was taken from a man aged 25-40 years in good health and CMV-seronegative. This chain connects TRBV15 to TRBJ1-5; no clear D gene. The DNA for the CDR3 is TGTGCCACCAGCAGAGATCGAGGGAACAATCAGCCCCAGCATTTT. As protein: CATSRDRGNNQPQHF. Full variable domain (outside the CDR3, taken from reference TRBV15 and TRBJ1-5): DAMVIQNPRYQVTQFGKPVTLSCSQTLNHNVMYWYQQKSSQAPKLLFHYYDKDFNNEADTPDNFQSRRPNTSFCFLDIRSPGLGDTAMYLCATSRDRGNNQPQHFGDGTRLSIL.